One and the same sample provided the 25 T cell receptor beta chains below, sequenced in a study of regulatory T cells in long-lasting Graves disease. Relying on iRepertoire HTBI primers and Arm-PCR of CDR3 regions, the team built TCR beta libraries. TCRdb re-derived calls from the multiplex PCR reads in MiXCR, one entry per CDR3 protein. The table records a few hundred thousand distinct CDR3 sequences, 20% to 25% of them present only once. Time point in this sample: persistent/refractory GD, antithyroid drugs over 5 years with positive TRAb. PBMC-extracted RNA yielded the TCR library. The sequences come from peripheral blood mononuclear cells (PBMCs), collected when the disease was refractory, from a patient treated with antithyroid drugs. All receptors come from a female donor with Graves disease.

J is TRBJ1-5 and V is TRBV6-1, with D unresolved. V lost 7 bases to trimming and J lost 6 bases, with 13 bases between them. Germline CDR1 reads MNHNS; CDR2 reads SASEGT. The CDR3 runs to 13 residues. CDR3 region: CASKDTERQPQHF. In nucleotides, the CDR3 is TGTGCCAGCAAAGATACAGAGCGTCAGCCCCAGCATTTT.

This clonotype was seen more than once but under ten times. CDR3 in DNA: TGTGCCAGCAGTTACAGTGACAGGGCAGGCAATCAGCCCCAGCATTTT. Residues: CASSYSDRAGNQPQHF. The chain has TRBV6-5 and TRBJ1-5; TRBD1 matches at 7 bases. CDR3 length equals 16 residues. CDR1 is MNHEY, CDR2 SVGAGI, per germline. Trimming at V came to 2 bases and at J to 2 bases, leaving 6 bases not matched to a gene.

The chain's CDR3 is CASRLDRGPKETQYF. CDR3 coding DNA: TGTGCCAGCAGGTTAGACAGGGGGCCAAAAGAGACCCAGTACTTC. This chain links TRBV28 with TRBJ2-5, with TRBD1 identical over 10 bases. Losses at the gene ends were 6 bases for V and 3 bases for J; bases not matched to a gene: 7. CDR1 is MDHEN, CDR2 SYDVKM, per germline. The CDR3 is 15 residues long. The full variable domain, with the rest looked up from reference TRBV28 and TRBJ2-5, is DVKVTQSSRYLVKRTGEKVFLECVQDMDHENMFWYRQDPGLGLRLIYFSYDVKMKEKGDIPEGYSVSREKKERFSLILESASTNQTSMYLCASRLDRGPKETQYFGPGTRLLVL.

This clonotype was observed a handful of times. The chain is built from TRBV12-3 or TRBV12-4 and TRBJ1-1; D is uncertain. CDR3 length equals 13 residues. V was pared by 2 bases and J by 11 bases, with 15 bases between. CDR3 region: CASSLILSLSAFF. For the CDR3, the DNA is TGTGCCAGCAGTTTAATACTCTCCCTTAGCGCTTTCTTT.

This clonotype was detected many times. The chain recombines TRBV7-9 with TRBJ2-7; D may be TRBD1 (6 bases). Trimming took off 6 bases at V and 3 bases at J, with 18 bases between the two ends. The CDR3 is made up of 15 amino acids. The germline V gene encodes CDR1 SEHNR and CDR2 FQNEAQ (reference sequence). CDR3 sequence (DNA): TGTGCCAGCAGGCCCCGTTCGGACAGAGACTACGAGCAGTACTTC. The encoded protein is CASRPRSDRDYEQYF.

V and J are TRBV5-1 and TRBJ2-7, with 8 bases aligning to TRBD1. The CDR3 length is 16 residues. CDR1 is SGHRS, CDR2 YFSETQ, per germline. Trimming removed 4 bases from V and 0 bases from J; junction bases left unmatched: 9. The CDR3 DNA sequence: TGCGCCAGCAGCCCGGACGGGACAGGAAACTCCTACGAGCAGTACTTC. Residues: CASSPDGTGNSYEQYF.

This clonotype was seen a few times. CDR3 bases: TGCAGCGTTTTTAACTTTGGCGATCAGTGGGGCTACACCTTC. Residues: CSVFNFGDQWGYTF. The genes are TRBV29-1 and TRBJ1-2; D is undetermined. The CDR3 loop spans 14 amino acids. Trimming removed 5 bases at V and 8 bases at J, with 21 bases between. Germline values: CDR1 SQVTM, CDR2 ANQGSEA.

This clonotype was recorded a few times. The chain uses TRBV5-1 and TRBJ1-5; 7 positions agree with TRBD1. Germline trimming cut 0 bases from V and 6 bases from J; bases unmatched to any gene: 6. There are 15 residues in the CDR3. Germline V gene sequence: CDR1 SGHRS, CDR2 YFSETQ. This CDR3 is CASSLGQGVGQPQHF. The CDR3 nucleotides are TGCGCCAGCAGCTTGGGGCAGGGGGTCGGTCAGCCCCAGCATTTT.

The rearrangement links TRBV7-2 to TRBJ1-4, with TRBD1 identical over 10 bases. Germline V gene lookup returns CDR1 SGHTA and CDR2 FQGNSA. CDR3 length equals 18 residues. The J segment lost 1 base and the V segment lost 7 bases, leaving 12 bases of the junction unmatched. CDR3 loop: CASTLVGTGVVTNEKLFF. In DNA, the CDR3 is TGTGCCAGCACCCTGGTGGGGACAGGGGTTGTAACTAATGAAAAACTGTTTTTT. The complete variable domain, with remaining parts taken from reference TRBV7-2 and TRBJ1-4, reads GAGVSQSPSNKVTEKGKDVELRCDPISGHTALYWYRQSLGQGLEFLIYFQGNSAPDKSGLPSDRFSAERTGGSVSTLTIQRTQQEDSAVYLCASTLVGTGVVTNEKLFFGSGTQLSVL.

This clonotype has just a few counts. The chain uses TRBV12-3 or TRBV12-4 and TRBJ1-1, with D possibly TRBD1 on 5 matching bases. V was pared by 5 bases and J by 3 bases, with 13 bases between. The length of the CDR3 is 14 residues. The DNA of the CDR3 is TGTGCCAGCAGTCCCCCGGCGGGGGACACTGAAGCTTTCTTT. This gives the protein CASSPPAGDTEAFF.

This clonotype was recorded at least ten times. The chain is built from TRBV28 and TRBJ1-2; D perhaps matches TRBD1 (5 bases). The CDR3 spans 13 residues. The ends were cut back, 5 bases at V and 3 bases at J, with 10 bases in the middle. The V gene's germline CDR1 is MDHEN and CDR2 SYDVKM. The CDR3 here is CASSPTGHYGYTF. In DNA, the CDR3 is TGTGCCAGCAGTCCGACGGGGCACTATGGCTACACCTTC.

The chain recombines TRBV2 with TRBJ2-7; 7 bases line up with TRBD1. CDR1 and CDR2 from the germline V gene are SNHLY and FYNNEI. V lost 6 bases, J lost 9 bases, and 11 bases stayed unmatched. CDR3 length equals 13 residues. In DNA, the CDR3 is TGTGCCAGCAGCGTAGGAACAGGGGAAGCGCAGTACTTC. This encodes CASSVGTGEAQYF.

This chain links TRBV7-9 with TRBJ2-4, with 7 bases fitting TRBD1. The V segment lost 2 bases and the J segment 0 bases; nucleotides outside the gene matches: 13. CDR1 is SEHNR, CDR2 FQNEAQ, per germline (reference sequence). The CDR3 is 19 amino acids. CDR3 protein: CASSLYVKSGTVAKNIQYF. CDR3 coding DNA: TGTGCCAGCAGCTTATATGTCAAATCCGGGACAGTAGCCAAAAACATTCAGTACTTC.

The chain uses TRBV20-1 and TRBJ1-2; D not resolved. With 0 bases removed from V and 1 base from J, the gap between germline ends came to 15 bases. This CDR3 has 16 amino acids. Germline-derived CDR1 and CDR2 are DFQATT and SNEGSKA (reference sequence). The CDR3: CSARDPRRMGNYGYTF. DNA of the CDR3: TGCAGTGCTAGAGATCCAAGGAGGATGGGTAACTATGGCTACACCTTC.

This clonotype appeared a few times. CDR3 nucleotide sequence: TGCGCCAGCAGCTTGGGGTCTAGCGGGAACCAAGAGACCCAGTACTTC. It yields the protein CASSLGSSGNQETQYF. V gene TRBV5-1 combines with J gene TRBJ2-5, with 9 bases matching TRBD2. The CDR3 runs 16 residues. The junction had 3 bases not matched to a gene; V was cut back by 0 bases and J by 0 bases. Per the germline V gene, CDR1 is SGHRS and CDR2 is YFSETQ.

The chain couples TRBV7-3 to TRBJ2-7; D ambiguous. The CDR3 runs to 16 residues. V was shortened by 2 bases and J by 3 bases, with 17 bases between the two germline ends. Germline CDR1 SGHTA, CDR2 FQGTGA. The CDR3 bases are TGTGCCAGCAGCTTAGCGGCAGGTAGACATATCTACGAGCAGTACTTC. Translating gives CASSLAAGRHIYEQYF.

In its sample, this clonotype was seen many times. Sequence at one end of the junction differs from germline and may be a read error. The CDR3 is CASMGQGNAGELFF. CDR3 bases: TGTGCCAGCATGGGACAGGGGAACGCCGGGGAGCTGTTTTTT. The V and J genes are TRBV2 and TRBJ2-2, with 10 bases matching TRBD1. The length of the CDR3 is 14 residues. Germline-derived CDR1 and CDR2 are SNHLY and FYNNEI.

This clonotype was seen at least ten times. The V call is TRBV4-3, the J call TRBJ1-1; D unclear. In germline, CDR1 is LGHNA, CDR2 YSLEER. The CDR3 extends over 15 amino acids. V was cut by 3 bases and J by 1 base, with 12 bases left in between. CDR3 region: CASSHPGGGNTEAFF. The CDR3 DNA sequence: TGCGCCAGCAGCCATCCAGGCGGAGGGAACACTGAAGCTTTCTTT.

This clonotype has a count of ten or more. The chain has TRBV2 and TRBJ2-2; possible D gene TRBD1, 6 bases. Trimming shortened V by 7 bases and J by 4 bases, and 13 bases separated the two germline ends. The CDR3 covers 14 residues. Germline loops: CDR1 SNHLY, CDR2 FYNNEI. For the CDR3, the DNA is TGTGCCAGCATTCCAAGGGGGACCACCGGGGAGCTGTTTTTT. Protein sequence: CASIPRGTTGELFF.

This clonotype was recorded many times. The chain couples TRBV18 to TRBJ1-5; TRBD1 matches at 7 bases. Trimming at V came to 2 bases and at J to 3 bases, leaving 4 bases not matched to a gene. The germline CDR1 and CDR2 sequences are KGHSH and LQKENI. The CDR3 is 15 amino acids. The CDR3 reads CASSPGRGNNQPQHF. The CDR3 DNA sequence: TGTGCCAGCTCACCAGGCAGGGGGAACAATCAGCCCCAGCATTTT.

This clonotype was detected many times. The chain couples TRBV20-1 to TRBJ2-7; a possible D gene is TRBD2 (5 bases). CDR1 is DFQATT and CDR2 is SNEGSKA in the germline V gene (reference sequence). Trimming pared 2 bases from V and 6 bases from J, leaving 11 bases between. CDR3 length: 12 amino acids. CDR3 residues: CSARSTRGEQYF. DNA for the CDR3: TGCAGTGCTAGAAGTACTAGAGGCGAGCAGTACTTC.

This clonotype has only a few counts. V usage is TRBV19 and J usage is TRBJ1-4, with 7 bases fitting TRBD1. CDR3 length equals 15 residues. Looked up from germline, CDR1 is LNHDA and CDR2 is SQIVND (reference sequence). The J segment lost 3 bases and the V segment lost 6 bases, leaving 7 bases of the junction unmatched. Here the CDR3 reads CASRRQGEANEKLFF. The CDR3 bases are TGTGCCAGTAGGAGACAGGGCGAAGCTAATGAAAAACTGTTTTTT.

This clonotype was seen ten or more times. The chain joins TRBV28 to TRBJ2-2, with D possibly matching TRBD2 (6 bases). This CDR3 comprises 16 residues. The germline V and J ends were trimmed by 5 bases and 1 base, with 14 bases remaining between them. Germline V gene data show CDR1 as MDHEN and CDR2 as SYDVKM. In DNA, the CDR3 is TGTGCCAGCAGTCCGACAGCGGGCCGGAACACCGGGGAGCTGTTTTTT. Protein sequence: CASSPTAGRNTGELFF. Looking up the rest from reference TRBV28 and TRBJ2-2 gives the full variable domain: DVKVTQSSRYLVKRTGEKVFLECVQDMDHENMFWYRQDPGLGLRLIYFSYDVKMKEKGDIPEGYSVSREKKERFSLILESASTNQTSMYLCASSPTAGRNTGELFFGEGSRLTVL.

The sample holds a few counts of this clonotype. V usage is TRBV19 and J usage is TRBJ1-2; 8 bases map to TRBD1. The CDR3 spans 15 residues. V lost 5 bases to trimming and J lost 2 bases; unmatched junction nucleotides: 7. Germline V gene sequence: CDR1 LNHDA, CDR2 SQIVND (reference sequence). The CDR3: CASSPRQGRNYGYTF. Written as DNA, the CDR3 is TGTGCCAGTAGTCCTCGACAGGGGCGCAACTATGGCTACACCTTC. The full variable domain, completed using reference TRBV19 and TRBJ1-2, is DGGITQSPKYLFRKEGQNVTLSCEQNLNHDAMYWYRQDPGQGLRLIYYSQIVNDFQKGDIAEGYSVSREKKESFPLTVTSAQKNPTAFYLCASSPRQGRNYGYTFGSGTRLTVV.

This clonotype has only a few counts. The chain links TRBV19 to TRBJ1-1; D possibly corresponds to TRBD1 (5 bases). Germline CDR1 reads LNHDA; CDR2 reads SQIVND (reference sequence). The length of the CDR3 is 14 residues. The V end was cut by 7 bases, the J end by 1 base, with 13 bases between. The CDR3 region is CASKVKGQNTEAFF. The CDR3 DNA reads TGTGCCAGTAAGGTAAAGGGGCAGAACACTGAAGCTTTCTTT.